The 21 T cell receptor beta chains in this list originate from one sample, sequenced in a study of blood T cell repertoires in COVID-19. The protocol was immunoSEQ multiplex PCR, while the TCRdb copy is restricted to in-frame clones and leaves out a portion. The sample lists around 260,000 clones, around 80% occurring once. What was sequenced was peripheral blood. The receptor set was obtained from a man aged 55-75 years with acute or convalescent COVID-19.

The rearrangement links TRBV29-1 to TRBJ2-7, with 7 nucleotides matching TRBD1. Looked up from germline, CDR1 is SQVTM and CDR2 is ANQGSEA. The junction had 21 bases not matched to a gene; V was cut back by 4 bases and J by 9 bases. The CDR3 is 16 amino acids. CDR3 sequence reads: CSVAGLGTGADIGQYF. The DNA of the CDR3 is TGCAGCGTTGCGGGTTTAGGAACAGGGGCCGACATAGGGCAGTACTTC.

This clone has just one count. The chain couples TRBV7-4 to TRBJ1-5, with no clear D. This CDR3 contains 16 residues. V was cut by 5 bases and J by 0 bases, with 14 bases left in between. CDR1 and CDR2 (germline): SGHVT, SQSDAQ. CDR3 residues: CASSRGGRYSNQPQHF. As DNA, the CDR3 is TGTGCCAGCAGCCGGGGAGGGAGATATAGCAATCAGCCCCAGCATTTT.

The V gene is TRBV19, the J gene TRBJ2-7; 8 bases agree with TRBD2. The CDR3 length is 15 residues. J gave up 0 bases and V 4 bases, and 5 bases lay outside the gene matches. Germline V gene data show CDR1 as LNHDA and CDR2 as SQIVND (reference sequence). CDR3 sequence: CASSTGGGPSYEQYF. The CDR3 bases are TGTGCCAGTAGTACCGGGGGGGGGCCCTCCTACGAGCAGTACTTC. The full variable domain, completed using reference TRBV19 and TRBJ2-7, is DGGITQSPKYLFRKEGQNVTLSCEQNLNHDAMYWYRQDPGQGLRLIYYSQIVNDFQKGDIAEGYSVSREKKESFPLTVTSAQKNPTAFYLCASSTGGGPSYEQYFGPGTRLTVT.

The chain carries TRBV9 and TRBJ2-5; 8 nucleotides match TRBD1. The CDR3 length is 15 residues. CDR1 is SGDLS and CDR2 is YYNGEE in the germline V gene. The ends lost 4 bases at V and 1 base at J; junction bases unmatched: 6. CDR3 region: CASSPRQGSQETQYF. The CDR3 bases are TGTGCCAGCAGCCCCCGACAGGGGAGCCAAGAGACCCAGTACTTC.

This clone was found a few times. CDR3 region: CASRRGPGRYNEQFF. The DNA of the CDR3 is TGCGCCAGCAGGCGGGGCCCGGGGAGGTACAATGAGCAGTTCTTC. This rearrangement joins TRBV5-1 to TRBJ2-1; weak D call: TRBD2 (6 bases). V lost 5 bases to trimming and J lost 4 bases, with 16 bases between them. The CDR3 totals 15 residues. Germline assignment: CDR1 SGHRS and CDR2 YFSETQ.

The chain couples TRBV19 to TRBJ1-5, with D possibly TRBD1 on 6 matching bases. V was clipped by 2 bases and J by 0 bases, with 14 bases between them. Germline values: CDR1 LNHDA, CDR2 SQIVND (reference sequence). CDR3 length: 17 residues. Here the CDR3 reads CASSISETGISNQPQHF. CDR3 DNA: TGTGCCAGTAGTATATCAGAGACAGGCATTAGCAATCAGCCCCAGCATTTT. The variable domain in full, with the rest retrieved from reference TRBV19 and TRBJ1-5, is DGGITQSPKYLFRKEGQNVTLSCEQNLNHDAMYWYRQDPGQGLRLIYYSQIVNDFQKGDIAEGYSVSREKKESFPLTVTSAQKNPTAFYLCASSISETGISNQPQHFGDGTRLSIL.

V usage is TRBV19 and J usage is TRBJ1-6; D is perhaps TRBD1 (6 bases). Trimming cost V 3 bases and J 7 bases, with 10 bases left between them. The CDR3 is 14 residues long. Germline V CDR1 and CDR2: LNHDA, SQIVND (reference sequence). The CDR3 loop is CASSISGANSPLHF. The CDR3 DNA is TGTGCCAGTAGTATTTCAGGGGCGAATTCACCCCTCCACTTT.

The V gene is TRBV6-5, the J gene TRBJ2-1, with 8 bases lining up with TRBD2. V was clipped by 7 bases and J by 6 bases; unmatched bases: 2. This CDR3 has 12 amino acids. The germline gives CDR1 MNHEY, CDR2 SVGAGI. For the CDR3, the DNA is TGTGCCAGCACCGGGACTAGCAATGAGCAGTTCTTC. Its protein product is CASTGTSNEQFF.

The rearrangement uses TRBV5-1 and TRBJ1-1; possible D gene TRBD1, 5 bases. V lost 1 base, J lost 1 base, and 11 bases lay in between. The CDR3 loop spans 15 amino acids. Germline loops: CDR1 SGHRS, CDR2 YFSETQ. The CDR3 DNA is TGCGCCAGCAGCTTGTCGGGACTGCGGAACACTGAAGCTTTCTTT. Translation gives CASSLSGLRNTEAFF.

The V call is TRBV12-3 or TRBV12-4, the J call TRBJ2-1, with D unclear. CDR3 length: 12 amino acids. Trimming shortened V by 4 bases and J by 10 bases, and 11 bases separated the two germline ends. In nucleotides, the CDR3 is TGTGCCAGCAGTTCCCCGCTATTAGAGCAGTTCTTC. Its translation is CASSSPLLEQFF.

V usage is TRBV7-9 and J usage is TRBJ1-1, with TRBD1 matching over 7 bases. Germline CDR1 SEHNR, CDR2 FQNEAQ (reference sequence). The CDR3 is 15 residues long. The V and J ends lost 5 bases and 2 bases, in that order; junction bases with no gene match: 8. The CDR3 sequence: CASSLRGTDNTEAFF. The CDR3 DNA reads TGTGCCAGCAGCCTACGAGGGACAGACAACACTGAAGCTTTCTTT.

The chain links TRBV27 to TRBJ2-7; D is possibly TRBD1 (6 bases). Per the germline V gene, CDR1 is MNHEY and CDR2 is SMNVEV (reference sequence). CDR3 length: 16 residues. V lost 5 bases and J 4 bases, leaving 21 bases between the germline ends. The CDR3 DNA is TGTGCCAGCAGTCCATCGGACAGTTTCAGTTCGTACGAGCAGTACTTC. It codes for CASSPSDSFSSYEQYF.

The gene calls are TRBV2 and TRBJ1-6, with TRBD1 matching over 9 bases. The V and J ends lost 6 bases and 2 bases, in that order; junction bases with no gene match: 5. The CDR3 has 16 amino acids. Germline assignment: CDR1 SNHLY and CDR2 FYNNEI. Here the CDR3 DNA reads TGTGCCAGCAGGAGGGGACAGGGAACCTATAATTCACCCCTCCACTTT. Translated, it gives CASRRGQGTYNSPLHF.

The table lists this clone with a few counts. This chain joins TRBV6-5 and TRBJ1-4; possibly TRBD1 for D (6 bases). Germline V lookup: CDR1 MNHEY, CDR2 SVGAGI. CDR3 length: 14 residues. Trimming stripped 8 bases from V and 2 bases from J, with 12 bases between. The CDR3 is CASGARGTNEKLFF. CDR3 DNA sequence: TGTGCCAGCGGGGCCAGGGGCACTAATGAAAAACTGTTTTTT.

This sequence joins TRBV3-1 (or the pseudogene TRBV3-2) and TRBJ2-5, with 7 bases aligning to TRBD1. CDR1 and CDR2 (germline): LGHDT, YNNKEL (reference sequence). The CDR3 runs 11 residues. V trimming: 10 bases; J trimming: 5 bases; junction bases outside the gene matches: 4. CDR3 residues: CATSRGETQYF. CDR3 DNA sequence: TGTGCCACCTCCAGGGGGGAGACCCAGTACTTC.

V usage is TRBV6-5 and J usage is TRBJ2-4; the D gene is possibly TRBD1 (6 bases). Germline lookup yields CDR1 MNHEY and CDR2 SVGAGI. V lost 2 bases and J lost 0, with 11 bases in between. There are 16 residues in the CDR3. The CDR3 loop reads CASSYGPGEAKNIQYF. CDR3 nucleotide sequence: TGTGCCAGCAGTTACGGTCCAGGGGAAGCCAAAAACATTCAGTACTTC.

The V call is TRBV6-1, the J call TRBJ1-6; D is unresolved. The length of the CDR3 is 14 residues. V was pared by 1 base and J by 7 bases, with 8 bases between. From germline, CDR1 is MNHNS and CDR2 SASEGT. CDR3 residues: CASSEGGLNSPLHF. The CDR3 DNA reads TGTGCCAGCAGTGAAGGCGGACTCAATTCACCCCTCCACTTT.

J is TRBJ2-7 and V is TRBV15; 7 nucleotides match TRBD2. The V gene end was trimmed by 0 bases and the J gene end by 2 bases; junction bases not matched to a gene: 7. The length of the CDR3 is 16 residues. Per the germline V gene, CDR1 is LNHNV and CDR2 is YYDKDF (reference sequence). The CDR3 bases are TGTGCCACCAGCAGAGATATCAGCGGGATCGCCTACGAGCAGTACTTC. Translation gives CATSRDISGIAYEQYF. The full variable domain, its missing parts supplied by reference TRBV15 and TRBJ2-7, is DAMVIQNPRYQVTQFGKPVTLSCSQTLNHNVMYWYQQKSSQAPKLLFHYYDKDFNNEADTPDNFQSRRPNTSFCFLDIRSPGLGDTAMYLCATSRDISGIAYEQYFGPGTRLTVT.

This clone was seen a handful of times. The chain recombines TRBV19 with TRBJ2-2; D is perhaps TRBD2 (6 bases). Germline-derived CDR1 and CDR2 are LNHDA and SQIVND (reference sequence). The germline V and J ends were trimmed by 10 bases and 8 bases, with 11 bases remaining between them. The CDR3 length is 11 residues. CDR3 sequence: CATHLAGELFF. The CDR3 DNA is TGTGCCACCCACCTAGCGGGGGAGCTGTTTTTT.

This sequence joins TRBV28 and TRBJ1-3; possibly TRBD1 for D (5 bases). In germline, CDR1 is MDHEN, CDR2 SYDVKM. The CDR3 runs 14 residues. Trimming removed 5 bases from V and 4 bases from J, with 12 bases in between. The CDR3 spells CASSPYGGGNTIYF. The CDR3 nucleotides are TGTGCCAGCAGTCCCTACGGGGGGGGAAACACCATATATTTT.

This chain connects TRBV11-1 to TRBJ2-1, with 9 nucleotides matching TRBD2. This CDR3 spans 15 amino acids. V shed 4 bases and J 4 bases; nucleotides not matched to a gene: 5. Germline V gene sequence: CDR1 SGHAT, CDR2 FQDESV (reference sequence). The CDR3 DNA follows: TGTGCCAGCAGCTCCGGGCTAGCGGGGTACAATGAGCAGTTCTTC. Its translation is CASSSGLAGYNEQFF.